A selection of T cell receptor beta chains follows, all from one sample in a study of blood T cell repertoires in COVID-19. Measured with immunoSEQ multiplex PCR; TCRdb has only the in-frame clones, and not every one. In the table there are roughly 72,000 clones, roughly 80% of which are singletons. The sample was peripheral blood. Receptors originate from a woman older than 75 with acute or convalescent COVID-19. CDR3s include the opening cysteine and the closing phenylalanine or tryptophan. Fields, in order: V gene, clone size, D gene, J gene, CDR3 protein, CDR3 DNA. A D gene is named only where the DNA matches it firmly. The size entry is marked missing in some rows and otherwise reads once, few, many or a size class.

>TRBV5-1|NA|TRBD2|TRBJ2-3
CASKATLAGTDTQYF
TGCGCCAGCAAAGCCACACTAGCGGGCACAGATACGCAGTATTTT
>TRBV29-1|NA|TRBD1|TRBJ1-1
CSVDSGQGSAFF
TGCAGCGTTGATTCCGGACAGGGGTCAGCTTTCTTT
>TRBV10-3|NA|TRBD1|TRBJ2-1
CAISDDRGFYNEQFF
TGTGCCATCAGCGACGACAGGGGGTTCTACAATGAGCAGTTCTTC
>TRBV6-6|NA|NA|TRBJ1-2
CASRPDSYYGYTF
TGTGCCAGCAGGCCGGACAGTTACTATGGCTACACCTTC
>TRBV29-1|NA|NA|TRBJ2-7
CSVEYRMGISSMREVYEQYF
TGCAGCGTTGAGTATCGCATGGGTATCTCATCTATGAGGGAGGTCTACGAGCAGTACTTC
>TRBV18|NA|NA|TRBJ1-3
CASPNLAGVTFGNTIYF
TGTGCCAGCCCTAACTTAGCAGGGGTCACGTTCGGAAACACCATATATTTT
>TRBV5-1|NA|NA|TRBJ2-2
CASSWTGLGVGELFF
TGCGCCAGCAGCTGGACGGGACTGGGGGTCGGGGAGCTGTTTTTT
>TRBV5-1|once|TRBD2|TRBJ2-1
CASSLGLAGVDEQFF
TGCGCCAGCAGCTTGGGACTAGCGGGAGTTGATGAGCAGTTCTTC
>TRBV4-3|NA|NA|TRBJ2-7
CASSQDFGDEQYF
TGCGCCAGCAGCCAAGATTTCGGGGACGAGCAGTACTTC
>TRBV6-5|NA|TRBD2|TRBJ2-1
CASGRLAGEDEQFF
TGTGCCAGCGGTAGACTAGCGGGAGAGGATGAGCAGTTCTTC
>TRBV7-9|NA|NA|TRBJ1-5
CASSLIEGMSQPQHF
TGTGCCAGCAGCTTAATTGAGGGAATGAGTCAGCCCCAGCATTTT
>TRBV14|NA|TRBD1|TRBJ2-2
CASSQFRGPAGELFF
TGTGCCAGCAGCCAGTTCAGGGGGCCGGCCGGGGAGCTGTTTTTT
>TRBV5-5|NA|NA|TRBJ1-2
CASSLGGMLGRDYGYTF
TGTGCCAGCAGCTTGGGAGGTATGTTGGGGAGGGACTATGGCTACACCTTC
>TRBV5-4|NA|TRBD2|TRBJ2-3
CASSRPSGSGTDTQYF
TGTGCCAGCAGCAGACCGAGCGGGAGCGGCACAGATACGCAGTATTTT
>TRBV6-2/TRBV6-3|NA|TRBD2|TRBJ2-5
CASSYPLAGRETQYF
TGTGCCAGCAGTTACCCTCTAGCGGGGCGGGAGACCCAGTACTTC
>TRBV5-1|NA|TRBD1|TRBJ2-1
CASSGQTGSRNEQFF
TGCGCCAGCAGCGGACAGACAGGGAGTAGGAATGAGCAGTTCTTC
>TRBV19|NA|NA|TRBJ2-1
CASSTTAGTFNEQFF
TGTGCCAGTAGTACAACCGCCGGGACATTCAATGAGCAGTTCTTC
>TRBV13|NA|NA|TRBJ1-3
CASSSNVLGQPIGNTIYF
TGTGCCAGCAGCTCAAATGTACTAGGACAGCCGATTGGAAACACCATATATTTT
>TRBV12-5|NA|TRBD2|TRBJ2-7
CASAYLAGGPYYEQYF
TGTGCTAGTGCCTATCTAGCGGGAGGACCATACTACGAGCAGTACTTC
>TRBV5-1|NA|NA|TRBJ1-2
CASSRDGTPGDGYTF
TGCGCCAGCAGCCGCGACGGGACACCTGGGGATGGCTACACCTTC
>TRBV9|NA|TRBD2|TRBJ2-3
CASSVRTSRADTQYF
TGTGCCAGCAGCGTAAGGACTAGCCGGGCAGATACGCAGTATTTT
>TRBV18|NA|TRBD2|TRBJ2-1
CASSPPGDYWNEQFF
TGTGCCAGCTCACCACCGGGGGACTATTGGAATGAGCAGTTCTTC
>TRBV2|NA|TRBD2|TRBJ2-7
CASSRLAGVTYEQYF
TGTGCCAGCTCTAGACTAGCGGGAGTAACCTACGAGCAGTACTTC
>TRBV19|NA|NA|TRBJ2-3
CASSFGGNPTDTQYF
TGTGCCAGTAGTTTTGGCGGGAACCCCACAGATACGCAGTATTTT
>TRBV7-2|NA|NA|TRBJ2-5
CASSLGSGLRETQYF
TGTGCCAGCAGCTTAGGGTCTGGGCTCAGGGAGACCCAGTACTTC
>TRBV27|once|NA|TRBJ2-7
CASSLSLDVYEQYF
TGTGCCAGCAGTTTATCGCTAGACGTCTACGAGCAGTACTTC
>TRBV10-3|once|NA|TRBJ1-2
CAISESPGVRGYTF
TGTGCCATCAGTGAGTCCCCCGGGGTTCGTGGCTACACCTTC
>TRBV5-4|NA|NA|TRBJ1-1
CASSFSGTEAFF
TGTGCCAGCAGCTTTAGCGGCACTGAAGCTTTCTTT
>TRBV7-2|NA|TRBD1|TRBJ2-3
CASSEAGTGGIDTQYF
TGTGCCAGCAGCGAAGCCGGGACAGGGGGGATAGATACGCAGTATTTT
>TRBV28|once|NA|TRBJ1-2
CASSLTPFRVNYGYTF
TGTGCCAGCAGTTTAACGCCTTTCAGGGTTAACTATGGCTACACCTTC
>TRBV5-4|NA|NA|TRBJ2-3
CASSTDFDTQYF
TGTGCCAGCAGCACGGACTTTGATACGCAGTATTTT
>TRBV28|few|NA|TRBJ2-1
CASSETARNEQFF
TGTGCCAGCAGTGAAACGGCGAGGAATGAGCAGTTCTTC
>TRBV5-1|NA|TRBD1|TRBJ2-1
CASSFRGQGSSNEQFF
TGCGCCAGCAGCTTTCGGGGACAGGGTAGTTCCAATGAGCAGTTCTTC
>TRBV28|NA|TRBD1|TRBJ1-5
CASRKMTGSNQPQHF
TGTGCCAGCAGGAAGATGACAGGGAGCAATCAGCCCCAGCATTTT
>TRBV28|NA|TRBD1|TRBJ2-7
CASSFVGQVGGEQYF
TGTGCCAGCAGTTTCGTGGGACAGGTAGGGGGCGAGCAGTACTTC
>TRBV19|NA|NA|TRBJ1-5
CASTPIDRSGQPQHF
TGTGCCAGTACCCCTATAGACAGGAGCGGACAGCCCCAGCATTTT
>TRBV12-3/TRBV12-4|NA|NA|TRBJ2-3
CASRTSTDTQYF
TGTGCCAGCAGGACTAGCACAGATACGCAGTATTTT
>TRBV5-1|NA|TRBD1|TRBJ1-2
CASSFGTGLDNYGYTF
TGCGCCAGCAGCTTCGGGACAGGTCTAGATAACTATGGCTACACCTTC
>TRBV11-2|NA|TRBD2|TRBJ2-5
CASSRLTRAGTMGTQYF
TGTGCCAGCAGTCGTTTGACCAGAGCGGGAACCATGGGGACCCAGTACTTC
>TRBV7-2|NA|TRBD2|TRBJ2-7
CASSYQNSGSYSYEQYF
TGTGCCAGCAGCTACCAAAATAGCGGGAGTTATTCCTACGAGCAGTACTTC
>TRBV10-3|NA|NA|TRBJ1-5
CATEKGGSNQPQHF
TGTGCCACCGAAAAGGGGGGGAGCAATCAGCCCCAGCATTTT
>TRBV14|NA|NA|TRBJ2-1
CASSQVRELGEQFF
TGTGCCAGCAGCCAAGTCCGGGAACTAGGTGAGCAGTTCTTC
>TRBV3-1/TRBV3-2|NA|TRBD2|TRBJ2-5
CASRTPGGGTQYF
TGTGCCAGCAGGACACCGGGGGGAGGGACCCAGTACTTC
>TRBV12-5|NA|NA|TRBJ1-2
CASGLGGLGGYTF
TGTGCTAGTGGTTTGGGGGGCCTAGGGGGCTACACCTTC